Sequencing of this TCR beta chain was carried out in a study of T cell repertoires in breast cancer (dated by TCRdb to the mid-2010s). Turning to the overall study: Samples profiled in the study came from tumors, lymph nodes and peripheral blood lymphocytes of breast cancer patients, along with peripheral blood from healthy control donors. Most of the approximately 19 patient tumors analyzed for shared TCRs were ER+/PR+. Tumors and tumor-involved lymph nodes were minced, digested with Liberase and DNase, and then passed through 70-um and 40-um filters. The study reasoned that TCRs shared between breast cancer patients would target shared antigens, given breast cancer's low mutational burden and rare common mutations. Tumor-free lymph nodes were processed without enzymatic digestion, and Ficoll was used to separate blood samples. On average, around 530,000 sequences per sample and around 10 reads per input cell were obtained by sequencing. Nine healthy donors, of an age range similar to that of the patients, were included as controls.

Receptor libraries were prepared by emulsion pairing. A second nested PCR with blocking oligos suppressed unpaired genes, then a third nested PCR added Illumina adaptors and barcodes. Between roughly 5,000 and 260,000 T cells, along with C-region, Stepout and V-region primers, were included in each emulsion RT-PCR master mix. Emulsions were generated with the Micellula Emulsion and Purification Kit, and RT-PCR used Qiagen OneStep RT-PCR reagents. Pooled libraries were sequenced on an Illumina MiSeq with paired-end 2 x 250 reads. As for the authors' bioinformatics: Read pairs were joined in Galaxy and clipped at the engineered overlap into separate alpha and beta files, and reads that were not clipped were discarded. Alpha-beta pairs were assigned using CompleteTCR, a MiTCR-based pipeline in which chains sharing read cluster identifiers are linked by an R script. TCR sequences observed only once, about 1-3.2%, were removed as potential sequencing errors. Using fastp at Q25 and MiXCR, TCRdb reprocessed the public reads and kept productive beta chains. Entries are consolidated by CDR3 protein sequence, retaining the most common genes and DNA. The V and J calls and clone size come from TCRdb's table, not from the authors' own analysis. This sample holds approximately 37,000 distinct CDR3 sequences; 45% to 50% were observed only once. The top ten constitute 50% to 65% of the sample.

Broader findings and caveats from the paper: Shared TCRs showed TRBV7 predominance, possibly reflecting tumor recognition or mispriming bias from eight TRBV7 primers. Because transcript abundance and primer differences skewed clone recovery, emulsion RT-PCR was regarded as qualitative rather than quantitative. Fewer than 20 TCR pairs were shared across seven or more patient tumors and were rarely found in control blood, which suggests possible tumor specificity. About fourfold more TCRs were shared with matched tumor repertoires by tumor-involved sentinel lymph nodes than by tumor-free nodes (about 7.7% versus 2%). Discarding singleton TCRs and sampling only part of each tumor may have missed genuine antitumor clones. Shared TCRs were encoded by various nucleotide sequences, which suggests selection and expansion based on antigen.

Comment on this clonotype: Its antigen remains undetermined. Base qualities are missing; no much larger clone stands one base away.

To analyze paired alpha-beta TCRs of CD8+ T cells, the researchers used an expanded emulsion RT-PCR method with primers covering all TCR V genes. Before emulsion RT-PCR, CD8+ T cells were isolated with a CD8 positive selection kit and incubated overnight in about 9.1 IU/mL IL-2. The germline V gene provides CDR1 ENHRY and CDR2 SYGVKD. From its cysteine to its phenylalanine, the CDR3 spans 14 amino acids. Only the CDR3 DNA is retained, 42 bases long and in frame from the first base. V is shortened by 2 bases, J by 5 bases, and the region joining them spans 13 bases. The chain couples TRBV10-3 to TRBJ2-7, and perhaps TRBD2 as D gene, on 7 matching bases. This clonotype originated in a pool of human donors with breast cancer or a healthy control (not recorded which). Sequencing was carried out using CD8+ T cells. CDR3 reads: CAISEVGGPDEQYF. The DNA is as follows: TGTGCCATCAGTGAGGTGGGGGGGCCCGACGAGCAGTACTTC.